These 8 T cell receptor beta chains came from one sample sequenced in a study of blood T cell repertoires in COVID-19 (dated by TCRdb to the early 2020s). The receptor library was made with the immunoSEQ multiplex PCR assay. Held by TCRdb, this immuneACCESS table contains in-frame sequences only and omits some clones. Under half of the omission traces to an unresolved V gene where checked; the cause of the rest is unknown. The sample table holds around 15,000 clones, of which around nine tenths were seen once. In total, the top ten clones hold 4% to 5.5% of the sample. The sample was peripheral blood. These receptors came from a man between 60 and 75 years old with active COVID-19.

This chain uses TRBV27 with TRBJ1-6; D gene ambiguous. The CDR3 is 13 residues long. The germline V and J ends were trimmed by 6 bases and 9 bases, with 12 bases remaining between them. CDR1 is MNHEY, CDR2 SMNVEV, per germline (reference sequence). In DNA, the CDR3 is TGTGCCAGCAGGAAATCGGAGGGTTCACCCCTCCACTTT. Its translation: CASRKSEGSPLHF.

The chain uses TRBV6-5 and TRBJ1-2; D remains unclear. V lost 6 bases and J lost 5, with 13 bases in between. Germline V gene sequence: CDR1 MNHEY, CDR2 SVGAGI. CDR3 length equals 13 residues. CDR3 sequence (DNA): TGTGCCAGCAGACTCCGGGTCTCATATGGCTACACCTTC. As protein: CASRLRVSYGYTF.

The chain links TRBV2 to TRBJ1-5; possible D gene TRBD1, 5 bases. The CDR3 sequence is 13 residues long. Germline values: CDR1 SNHLY, CDR2 FYNNEI. The ends were cut back, 4 bases at V and 7 bases at J, with 11 bases in the middle. The CDR3 sequence is CASSVGHRQPQHF. For the CDR3, the DNA is TGTGCCAGCAGTGTTGGCCACAGGCAGCCCCAGCATTTT. The full variable domain, with the rest looked up from reference TRBV2 and TRBJ1-5, is EPEVTQTPSHQVTQMGQEVILRCVPISNHLYFYWYRQILGQKVEFLVSFYNNEISEKSEIFDDQFSVERPDGSNFTLKIRSTKLEDSAMYFCASSVGHRQPQHFGDGTRLSIL.

The chain uses TRBV5-1 and TRBJ1-3; unclear D gene. Between the trimmed V and J ends, which lost 1 base and 2 bases, there was a span of 7 bases. The CDR3 totals 14 residues. Germline V gives CDR1 SGHRS, CDR2 YFSETQ. The chain's CDR3 is CASSLTVTGNTIYF. The CDR3 DNA reads as TGCGCCAGCAGCTTGACGGTCACTGGAAACACCATATATTTT.

The chain combines TRBV5-1 with TRBJ2-3; D may be TRBD1 (6 bases). The CDR3 consists of 14 residues. Trimming removed 4 bases at V and 2 bases at J, with 11 bases between. Per germline, CDR1 SGHRS and CDR2 YFSETQ. CDR3 region: CASSPRTDTDTQYF. The CDR3, as DNA: TGCGCCAGCAGCCCTCGGACAGACACAGATACGCAGTATTTT.

The V call is TRBV6-5, the J call TRBJ1-2, with D possibly TRBD1 on 5 matching bases. Trimming left V 6 bases short and J 8 bases short, with 19 bases between. Germline V gene sequence: CDR1 MNHEY, CDR2 SVGAGI. The CDR3 is made up of 14 amino acids. The CDR3 region has the DNA TGTGCCAGCAGGGACCAGGGACTTCAAGACGGCTACACCTTC. It is translated as CASRDQGLQDGYTF.

The chain carries TRBV24-1 and TRBJ2-1; 7 bases map to TRBD1. The V gene end was trimmed by 3 bases and the J gene end by 9 bases; junction bases not matched to a gene: 7. This CDR3 is 14 amino acids long. Per the germline V gene, CDR1 is KGHDR and CDR2 is SFDVKD. DNA of the CDR3: TGTGCCACCAGTGATCGACAGGGACCCCCTGAGCAGTTCTTC. Its translation is CATSDRQGPPEQFF.

This chain links TRBV11-2 with TRBJ2-7; 7 nucleotides agree with TRBD2. With 5 bases clipped from V and 2 bases from J, the junction kept 9 bases outside the gene matches. CDR1 SGHAT and CDR2 FQNNGV come from the germline V gene. The CDR3 sequence is 15 residues long. The CDR3 sequence is CASSPGASGTYEQYF. The CDR3 DNA reads TGTGCCAGCAGCCCGGGAGCTAGCGGAACCTACGAGCAGTACTTC.